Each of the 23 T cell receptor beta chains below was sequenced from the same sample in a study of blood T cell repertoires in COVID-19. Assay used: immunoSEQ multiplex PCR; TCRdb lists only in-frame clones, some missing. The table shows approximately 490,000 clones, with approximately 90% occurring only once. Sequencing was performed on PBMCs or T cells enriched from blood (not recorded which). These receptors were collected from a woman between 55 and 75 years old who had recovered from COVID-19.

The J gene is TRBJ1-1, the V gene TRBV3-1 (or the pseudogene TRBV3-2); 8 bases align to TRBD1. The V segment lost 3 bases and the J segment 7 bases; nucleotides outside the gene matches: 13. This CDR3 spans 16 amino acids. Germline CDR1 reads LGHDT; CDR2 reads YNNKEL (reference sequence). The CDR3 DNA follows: TGTGCCAGCAGCCATGCCAGGGGGCGCTGGCTCGGTGAAGCTTTCTTT. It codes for CASSHARGRWLGEAFF.

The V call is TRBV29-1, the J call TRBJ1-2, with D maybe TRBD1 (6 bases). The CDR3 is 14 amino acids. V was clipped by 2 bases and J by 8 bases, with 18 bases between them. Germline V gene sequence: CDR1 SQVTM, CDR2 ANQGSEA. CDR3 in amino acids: CSVEMDRVLVGYTF. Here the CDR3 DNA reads TGCAGCGTTGAAATGGACAGAGTGTTGGTCGGCTACACCTTC.

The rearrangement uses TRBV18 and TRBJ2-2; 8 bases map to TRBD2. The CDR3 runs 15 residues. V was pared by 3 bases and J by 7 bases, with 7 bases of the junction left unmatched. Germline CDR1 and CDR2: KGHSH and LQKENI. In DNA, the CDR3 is TGTGCCAGCTCACCGGATAGCGGGGTTCGCGGGGAGCTGTTTTTT. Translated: CASSPDSGVRGELFF.

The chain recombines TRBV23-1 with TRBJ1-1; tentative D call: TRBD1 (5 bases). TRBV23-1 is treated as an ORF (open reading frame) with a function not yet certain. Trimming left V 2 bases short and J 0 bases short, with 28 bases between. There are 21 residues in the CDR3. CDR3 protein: CASSQITGAPTPAFMNTEAFF. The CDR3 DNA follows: TGCGCCAGCAGTCAAATAACAGGCGCCCCGACACCAGCTTTCATGAACACTGAAGCTTTCTTT.

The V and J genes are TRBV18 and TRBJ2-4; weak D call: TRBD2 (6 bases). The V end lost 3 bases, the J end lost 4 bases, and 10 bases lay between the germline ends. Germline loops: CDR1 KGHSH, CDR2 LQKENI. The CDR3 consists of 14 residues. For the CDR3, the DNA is TGTGCCAGCTCACCCGGAGGGGAGAAAAACATTCAGTACTTC. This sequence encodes CASSPGGEKNIQYF.

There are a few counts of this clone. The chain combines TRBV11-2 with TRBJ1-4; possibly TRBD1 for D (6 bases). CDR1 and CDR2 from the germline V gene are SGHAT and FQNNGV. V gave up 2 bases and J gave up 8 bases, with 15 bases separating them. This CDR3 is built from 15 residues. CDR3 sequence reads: CASSLNWQGKEKLFF. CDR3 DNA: TGTGCCAGCAGCTTAAATTGGCAGGGGAAAGAAAAACTGTTTTTT.

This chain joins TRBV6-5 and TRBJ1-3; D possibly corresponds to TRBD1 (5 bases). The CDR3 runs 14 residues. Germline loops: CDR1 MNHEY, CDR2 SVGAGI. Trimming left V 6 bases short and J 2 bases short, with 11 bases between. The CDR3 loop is CASSPRATGNTIYF. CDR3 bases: TGTGCCAGCAGCCCCAGGGCGACTGGAAACACCATATATTTT.

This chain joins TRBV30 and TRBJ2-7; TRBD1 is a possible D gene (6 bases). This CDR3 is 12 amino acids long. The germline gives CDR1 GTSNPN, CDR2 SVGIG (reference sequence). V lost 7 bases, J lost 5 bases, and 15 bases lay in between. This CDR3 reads CASQGQRDEQYV. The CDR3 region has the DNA TGTGCCTCCCAGGGACAACGAGACGAGCAGTACGTC.

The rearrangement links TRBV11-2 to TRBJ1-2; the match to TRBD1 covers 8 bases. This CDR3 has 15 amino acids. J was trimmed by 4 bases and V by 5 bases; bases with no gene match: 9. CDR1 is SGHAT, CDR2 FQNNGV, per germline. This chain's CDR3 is CASSTGGSGSYGYTF. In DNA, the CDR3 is TGTGCCAGCAGCACAGGGGGGAGTGGTTCCTATGGCTACACCTTC.

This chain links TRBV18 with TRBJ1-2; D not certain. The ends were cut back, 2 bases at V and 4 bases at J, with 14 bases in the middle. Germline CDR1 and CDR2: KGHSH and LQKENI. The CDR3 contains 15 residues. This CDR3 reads CASSPDYSGIYGYTF. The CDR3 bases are TGTGCCAGCTCACCAGACTACAGTGGGATCTATGGCTACACCTTC.

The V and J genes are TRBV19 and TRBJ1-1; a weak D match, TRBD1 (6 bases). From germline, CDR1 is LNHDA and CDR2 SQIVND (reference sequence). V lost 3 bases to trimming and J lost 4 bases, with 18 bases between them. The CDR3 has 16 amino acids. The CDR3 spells CASSIRSQGSGTEAFF. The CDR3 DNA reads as TGTGCCAGTAGTATCAGATCTCAGGGGTCGGGCACTGAAGCTTTCTTT.

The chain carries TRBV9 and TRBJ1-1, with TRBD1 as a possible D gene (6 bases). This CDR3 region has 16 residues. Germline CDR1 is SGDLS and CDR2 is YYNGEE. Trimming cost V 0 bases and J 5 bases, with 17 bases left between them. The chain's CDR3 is CASSVASGGPGTEAFF. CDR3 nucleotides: TGTGCCAGCAGCGTAGCCAGCGGGGGGCCCGGGACTGAAGCTTTCTTT.

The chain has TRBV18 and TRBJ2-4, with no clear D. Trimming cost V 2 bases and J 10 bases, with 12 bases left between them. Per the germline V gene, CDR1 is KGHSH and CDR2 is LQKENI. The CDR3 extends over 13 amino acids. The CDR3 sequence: CASSPGPDSIQYF. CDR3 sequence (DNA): TGTGCCAGCTCACCAGGTCCCGATAGTATTCAGTACTTC.

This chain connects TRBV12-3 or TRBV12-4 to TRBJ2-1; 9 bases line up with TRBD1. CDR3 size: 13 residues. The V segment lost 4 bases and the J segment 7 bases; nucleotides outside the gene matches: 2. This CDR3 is CASSWDRENEQFF. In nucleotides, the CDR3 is TGTGCCAGCAGTTGGGACAGGGAAAATGAGCAGTTCTTC.

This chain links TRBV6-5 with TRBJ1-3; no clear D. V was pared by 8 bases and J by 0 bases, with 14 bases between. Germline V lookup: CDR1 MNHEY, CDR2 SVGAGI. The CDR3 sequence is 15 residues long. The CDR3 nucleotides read TGTGCCAGCGCGCTTTCGGGGTACTCTGGAAACACCATATATTTT. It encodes CASALSGYSGNTIYF.

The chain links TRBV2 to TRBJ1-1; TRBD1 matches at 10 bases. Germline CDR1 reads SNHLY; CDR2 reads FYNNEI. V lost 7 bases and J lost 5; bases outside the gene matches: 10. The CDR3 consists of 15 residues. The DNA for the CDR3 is TGTGCCAGCATGCGGGACAGGGGAGTGATAACTGAAGCTTTCTTT. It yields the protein CASMRDRGVITEAFF.

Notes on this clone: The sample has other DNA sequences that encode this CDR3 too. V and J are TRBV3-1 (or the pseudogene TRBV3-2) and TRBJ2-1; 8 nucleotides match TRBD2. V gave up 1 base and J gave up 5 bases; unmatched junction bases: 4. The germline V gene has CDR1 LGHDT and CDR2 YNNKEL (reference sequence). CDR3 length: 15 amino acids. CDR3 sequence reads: CASSQGTSGNNEQFF. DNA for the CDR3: TGTGCCAGCAGCCAAGGAACTAGCGGTAACAATGAGCAGTTCTTC.

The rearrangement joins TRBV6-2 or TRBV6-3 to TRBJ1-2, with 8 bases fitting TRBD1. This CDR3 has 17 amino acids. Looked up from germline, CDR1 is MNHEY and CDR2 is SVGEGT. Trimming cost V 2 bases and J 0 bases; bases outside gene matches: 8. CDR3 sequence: CASSYGQGRTANYGYTF. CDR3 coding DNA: TGTGCCAGCAGTTACGGACAGGGAAGAACAGCTAACTATGGCTACACCTTC.

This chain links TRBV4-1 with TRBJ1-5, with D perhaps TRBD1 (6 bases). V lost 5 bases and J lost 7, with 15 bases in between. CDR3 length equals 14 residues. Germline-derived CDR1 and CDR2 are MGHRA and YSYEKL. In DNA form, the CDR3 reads TGCGCCAGCAGCTACCGGGACAATAACCAGCCCCAGCATTTT. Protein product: CASSYRDNNQPQHF.

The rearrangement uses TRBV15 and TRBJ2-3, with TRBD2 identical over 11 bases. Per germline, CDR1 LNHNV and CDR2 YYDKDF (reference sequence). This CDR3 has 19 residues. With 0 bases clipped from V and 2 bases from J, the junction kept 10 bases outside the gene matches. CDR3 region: CATSRERSSGGLFTDTQYF. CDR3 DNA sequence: TGTGCCACCAGCAGAGAACGGTCTAGCGGGGGGCTTTTCACAGATACGCAGTATTTT.

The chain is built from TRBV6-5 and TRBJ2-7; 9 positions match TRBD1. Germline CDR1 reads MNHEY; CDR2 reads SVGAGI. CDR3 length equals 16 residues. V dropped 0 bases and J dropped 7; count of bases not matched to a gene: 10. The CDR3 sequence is CASSYSLGTGLGEQYF. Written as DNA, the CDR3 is TGTGCCAGCAGTTACTCCCTTGGGACAGGGTTAGGAGAGCAGTACTTC.

The CDR3 nucleotides are TGTGCCAGCAGCTTACTAGGAGGGGTAGGTTCACCCCTCCACTTT. Translated: CASSLLGGVGSPLHF. This chain links TRBV11-2 with TRBJ1-6; D is perhaps TRBD1 (5 bases). CDR1 and CDR2 from the germline V gene are SGHAT and FQNNGV. The CDR3 runs 15 residues. V was cut by 2 bases and J by 9 bases, with 14 bases left in between.

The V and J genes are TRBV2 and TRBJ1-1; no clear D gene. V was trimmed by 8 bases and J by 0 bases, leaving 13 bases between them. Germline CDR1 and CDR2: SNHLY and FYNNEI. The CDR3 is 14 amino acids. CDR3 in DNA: TGTGCCAGCGCCGGGAGGTCAGTGAACACTGAAGCTTTCTTT. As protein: CASAGRSVNTEAFF.